This T cell receptor beta chain was observed in a study of blood T cell repertoires in COVID-19. Sequencing was performed with immunoSEQ multiplex PCR; in TCRdb, only in-frame clones are kept and a portion is missing. The table records some 190,000 clones, roughly 82% of them present only once. This clone was recorded once. The junction had 5 bases not matched to a gene; V was cut back by 3 bases and J by 11 bases. Germline V gene lookup returns CDR1 DFQATT and CDR2 SNEGSKA (reference sequence). The CDR3 contains 12 residues. The sequence came from a man aged 35-49 years with acute COVID-19. The material sequenced was PBMCs or T cells enriched from blood (not recorded which). The V call is TRBV20-1, the J call TRBJ1-4, with 8 bases that match TRBD1. The CDR3 is CSASFQGAKLFF. The CDR3 nucleotides are TGCAGTGCTAGTTTCCAGGGGGCTAAACTGTTTTTT.